The 25 T cell receptor beta chains below were found in one sample sequenced in a study of shared clonotypes between healthy human individuals. Repertoires were generated with immunoSEQ multiplex PCR, while TCRdb's copy carries only in-frame clones and drops some. The sample lists hundreds of thousands of clones, 92% seen once, with roughly 24% in the top ten. CD45RO-negative, CCR7-positively selected cells formed the naive CD8 fraction, excluding terminally differentiated effector memory CD45RA+ cells. Sequencing used naive CD8+ T cells sorted from blood. The receptors come from a man aged 25-45 years in good health.

The J gene is TRBJ2-1, the V gene TRBV4-3; 8 bases fit TRBD2. The length of the CDR3 is 17 residues. The germline V gene has CDR1 LGHNA and CDR2 YSLEER. V was clipped by 0 bases and J by 5 bases; unmatched bases: 9. CDR3 nucleotide sequence: TGCGCCAGCAGCCAAGATCAAGCTAGCGGGTATAACAATGAGCAGTTCTTC. It specifies CASSQDQASGYNNEQFF.

The gene calls are TRBV7-9 and TRBJ2-6; the D gene is possibly TRBD1 (6 bases). The CDR3 is 18 residues long. The germline CDR1 and CDR2 sequences are SEHNR and FQNEAQ (reference sequence). Trimming cost V 4 bases and J 2 bases, with 18 bases left between them. The CDR3 DNA reads as TGTGCCAGCAGCTCCCTAATACAGGGAAGGACTGGGGCCAACGTCCTGACTTTC. Amino acid sequence: CASSSLIQGRTGANVLTF.

The chain couples TRBV6-6 to TRBJ1-5; D gene ambiguous. Germline V lookup: CDR1 MNHNY, CDR2 SVGAGI (reference sequence). The CDR3 extends over 12 amino acids. The germline V and J ends were trimmed by 0 bases and 7 bases, with 4 bases remaining between them. CDR3 sequence: CASSYSPQPQHF. The CDR3 DNA reads as TGTGCCAGCAGTTACTCACCCCAGCCCCAGCATTTT.

This chain links TRBV27 with TRBJ1-5, with 8 bases matching TRBD1. V shed 4 bases and J 6 bases; nucleotides not matched to a gene: 5. The CDR3 totals 14 residues. Germline-derived CDR1 and CDR2 are MNHEY and SMNVEV (reference sequence). CDR3 loop: CASSSRGPGQPQHF. The CDR3 nucleotides are TGTGCCAGCAGTTCCAGGGGGCCGGGTCAGCCCCAGCATTTT.

The chain uses TRBV19 and TRBJ2-7; D might be TRBD2 (5 bases). Deletions cut 3 bases from V and 0 bases from J, with 12 bases between. This CDR3 comprises 15 residues. Germline CDR1 LNHDA, CDR2 SQIVND (reference sequence). CDR3 bases: TGTGCCAGTAGTATTGGAATAGGAGGCTCCTACGAGCAGTACTTC. This codes for CASSIGIGGSYEQYF.

This chain joins TRBV10-3 and TRBJ2-3, with 11 bases fitting TRBD2. Losses at the gene ends were 11 bases for V and 3 bases for J; bases not matched to a gene: 10. In germline, CDR1 is ENHRY, CDR2 SYGVKD. This CDR3 region has 15 residues. The CDR3 sequence: CAVLAGGPRTDTQYF. The CDR3 DNA sequence: TGTGCCGTTTTAGCGGGAGGGCCGCGGACAGATACGCAGTATTTT.

The chain recombines TRBV7-9 with TRBJ1-1; a possible D gene is TRBD1 (5 bases). CDR1 is SEHNR and CDR2 is FQNEAQ in the germline V gene (reference sequence). The germline V and J ends were trimmed by 3 bases and 6 bases, with 8 bases remaining between them. CDR3 length: 12 amino acids. The CDR3 protein is CASSFGTSEAFF. Written as DNA, the CDR3 is TGTGCCAGCAGCTTCGGGACCTCTGAAGCTTTCTTT.

This clone was seen a single time. The J gene is TRBJ2-2, the V gene TRBV10-3; the D is unclear. In germline, CDR1 is ENHRY, CDR2 SYGVKD. The V end lost 4 bases, the J end lost 7 bases, and 7 bases lay between the germline ends. This CDR3 comprises 12 residues. The CDR3 DNA sequence: TGTGCCATCAGTGGGGGTGGCGGGGAGCTGTTTTTT. The encoded protein is CAISGGGGELFF.

Points on this clone: Other DNA sequences in this sample translate to the same CDR3. The chain couples TRBV2 to TRBJ2-1; possibly TRBD1 or TRBD2 for D (5 bases each). There are 12 residues in the CDR3. Deletions cut 8 bases from V and 3 bases from J, with 8 bases between. Germline-derived CDR1 and CDR2 are SNHLY and FYNNEI. In DNA form, the CDR3 reads TGTGCCAGCCGGGGCAGCTACAATGAGCAGTTCTTC. Translating it yields CASRGSYNEQFF.

This chain joins TRBV19 and TRBJ2-5; no firm D call. V was shortened by 3 bases and J by 6 bases, with 2 bases between the two germline ends. The CDR3 sequence is 10 residues long. CDR1 is LNHDA and CDR2 is SQIVND in the germline V gene (reference sequence). The CDR3: CASSIKTQYF. The CDR3 DNA is TGTGCCAGTAGTATTAAGACCCAGTACTTC.

The rearrangement uses TRBV7-9 and TRBJ2-7, with D tentatively TRBD2 (6 bases). This CDR3 is 16 amino acids long. V lost 1 base and J 3 bases, leaving 16 bases between the germline ends. CDR1 is SEHNR and CDR2 is FQNEAQ in the germline V gene (reference sequence). The chain's CDR3 is CASSLGGGLRGYEQYF. Written as DNA, the CDR3 is TGTGCCAGCAGCTTAGGCGGAGGGTTGAGGGGCTACGAGCAGTACTTC.

The chain uses TRBV30 and TRBJ2-7, with 8 bases fitting TRBD2. From germline, CDR1 is GTSNPN and CDR2 SVGIG (reference sequence). The J segment lost 4 bases and the V segment lost 5 bases, leaving 7 bases of the junction unmatched. The CDR3 runs 13 residues. The CDR3 bases are TGTGCCTGGGAGAGCGGGGGAAATTACGAGCAGTACTTC. Protein sequence: CAWESGGNYEQYF.

This chain connects TRBV4-3 to TRBJ2-1; 8 bases are a match to TRBD2. V gave up 2 bases and J gave up 13 bases; unmatched junction bases: 10. CDR1 is LGHNA, CDR2 YSLEER, per germline. This CDR3 is built from 14 residues. Written as DNA, the CDR3 is TGCGCCAGCAGCCAACTAATTAGCGGGATGGATCAGTTCTTC. Encoded protein: CASSQLISGMDQFF.

CDR3 protein: CASGWMNTEAFF. The CDR3 DNA reads TGTGCCAGCGGATGGATGAACACTGAAGCTTTCTTT. The chain is built from TRBV2 and TRBJ1-1; D ambiguous. V lost 8 bases and J lost 0, with 7 bases in between. The CDR3 has 12 amino acids. Looked up from germline, CDR1 is SNHLY and CDR2 is FYNNEI.

The rearrangement links TRBV7-9 to TRBJ2-3, with D unresolved. V was shortened by 5 bases and J by 2 bases, with 14 bases between the two germline ends. This CDR3 is 15 amino acids long. Germline V gene data show CDR1 as SEHNR and CDR2 as FQNEAQ (reference sequence). CDR3 protein: CASSPPGSDTDTQYF. The CDR3 DNA is TGTGCCAGCAGCCCACCCGGGTCGGACACAGATACGCAGTATTTT.

The rearrangement uses TRBV28 and TRBJ2-7; D unresolved. Per the germline V gene, CDR1 is MDHEN and CDR2 is SYDVKM. The CDR3 totals 13 residues. Trimming removed 7 bases from V and 1 base from J, with 11 bases in between. The CDR3 here is CASNRGVSYEQYF. As DNA, the CDR3 is TGTGCCAGCAATCGTGGCGTATCCTACGAGCAGTACTTC.

The V call is TRBV11-2, the J call TRBJ2-7; D is unclear. Germline V gene data show CDR1 as SGHAT and CDR2 as FQNNGV. The CDR3 runs 15 residues. V lost 4 bases to trimming and J lost 5 bases, with 18 bases between them. In DNA, the CDR3 is TGTGCCAGCAGCTCTGAATTTGACGCATACGACGAGCAGTACTTC. Translated: CASSSEFDAYDEQYF.

The rearrangement joins TRBV7-9 to TRBJ2-3; D uncertain. The germline gives CDR1 SEHNR, CDR2 FQNEAQ (reference sequence). Trimming pared 5 bases from V and 4 bases from J, leaving 16 bases between. This CDR3 region has 15 residues. CDR3 in amino acids: CASSPSQRLADTQYF. The CDR3 bases are TGTGCCAGCAGCCCCTCGCAGCGATTGGCAGATACGCAGTATTTT.

The chain uses TRBV7-7 and TRBJ2-7, with a possible D match to TRBD1 (5 bases). The CDR3 runs 15 residues. Germline V lookup: CDR1 SSHAT, CDR2 FNYEAQ (reference sequence). Trimming shortened V by 1 base and J by 1 base, and 11 bases separated the two germline ends. CDR3 protein: CASSLDQGPSYEQYF. As DNA, the CDR3 is TGTGCCAGCAGCTTAGATCAGGGCCCTTCCTACGAGCAGTACTTC.

V gene TRBV5-4 combines with J gene TRBJ2-7; 11 bases fit TRBD1. Germline values: CDR1 SGHNT, CDR2 YYREEE (reference sequence). J lost 5 bases, V lost 4 bases, and 5 bases had no gene match. This CDR3 has 14 amino acids. For the CDR3, the DNA is TGTGCCAGCAGCCCGGGACAGGGGGTCGACGAGCAGTACTTC. Residues: CASSPGQGVDEQYF.

The chain combines TRBV4-1 with TRBJ2-7; 9 positions match TRBD1. The CDR3 contains 18 residues. CDR1 MGHRA and CDR2 YSYEKL come from the germline V gene. The ends lost 0 bases at V and 4 bases at J; junction bases unmatched: 13. CDR3 in DNA: TGCGCCAGCAGCCAAGATGACCCCAGGACAGGGGAGGGGTACGAGCAGTACTTC. Its translation: CASSQDDPRTGEGYEQYF.

The chain carries TRBV27 and TRBJ2-1; D not certain. This CDR3 is built from 13 residues. Trimming cost V 5 bases and J 5 bases, with 10 bases left between them. Per the germline V gene, CDR1 is MNHEY and CDR2 is SMNVEV (reference sequence). The CDR3 nucleotides are TGTGCCAGCAGTCGAGTGCCCAACAATGAGCAGTTCTTC. Amino acid sequence: CASSRVPNNEQFF.

This chain links TRBV14 with TRBJ1-4; 7 positions match TRBD1. V was clipped by 4 bases and J by 4 bases; unmatched bases: 0. The CDR3 has 13 residues. From germline, CDR1 is SGHDN and CDR2 FVKESK. DNA for the CDR3: TGTGCCAGCAGCCCAGGGGGTAATGAAAAACTGTTTTTT. This encodes CASSPGGNEKLFF.

The chain uses TRBV18 and TRBJ1-3; D gene unclear. Trimming cost V 3 bases and J 4 bases, with 4 bases left between them. CDR1 is KGHSH, CDR2 LQKENI, per germline. The CDR3 extends over 12 amino acids. The chain's CDR3 is CASSPLGNTIYF. As DNA, the CDR3 is TGTGCCAGCTCACCTCTCGGAAACACCATATATTTT.

This rearrangement joins TRBV27 to TRBJ2-3, with D possibly TRBD2 on 5 matching bases. Trimming took 5 bases from V and 2 from J, leaving 14 bases between them. Germline values: CDR1 MNHEY, CDR2 SMNVEV (reference sequence). The CDR3 is 15 amino acids. The CDR3, as DNA: TGTGCCAGCAGTCCCACCGAGCGGAACACAGATACGCAGTATTTT. The encoded protein is CASSPTERNTDTQYF.